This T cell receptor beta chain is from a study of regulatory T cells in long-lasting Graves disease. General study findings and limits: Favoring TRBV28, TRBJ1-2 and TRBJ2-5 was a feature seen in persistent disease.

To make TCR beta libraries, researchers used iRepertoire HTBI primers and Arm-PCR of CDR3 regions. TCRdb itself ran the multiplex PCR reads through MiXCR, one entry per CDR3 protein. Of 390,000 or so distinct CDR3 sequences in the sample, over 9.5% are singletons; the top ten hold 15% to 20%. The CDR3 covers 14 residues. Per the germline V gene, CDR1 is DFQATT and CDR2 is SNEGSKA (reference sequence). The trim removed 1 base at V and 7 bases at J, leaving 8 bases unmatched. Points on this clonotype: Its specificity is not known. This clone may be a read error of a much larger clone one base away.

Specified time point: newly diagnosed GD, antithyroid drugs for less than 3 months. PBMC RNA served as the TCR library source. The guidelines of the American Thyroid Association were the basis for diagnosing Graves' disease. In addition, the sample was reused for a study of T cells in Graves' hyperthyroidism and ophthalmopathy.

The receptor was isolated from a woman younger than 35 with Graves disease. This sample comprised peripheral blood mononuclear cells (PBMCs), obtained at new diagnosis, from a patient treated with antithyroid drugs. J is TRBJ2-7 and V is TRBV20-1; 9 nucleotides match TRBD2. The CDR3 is CSARAAGGYNEQYF. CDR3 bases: TGCAGTGCTAGAGCGGCGGGGGGGTACAATGAGCAGTACTTC.